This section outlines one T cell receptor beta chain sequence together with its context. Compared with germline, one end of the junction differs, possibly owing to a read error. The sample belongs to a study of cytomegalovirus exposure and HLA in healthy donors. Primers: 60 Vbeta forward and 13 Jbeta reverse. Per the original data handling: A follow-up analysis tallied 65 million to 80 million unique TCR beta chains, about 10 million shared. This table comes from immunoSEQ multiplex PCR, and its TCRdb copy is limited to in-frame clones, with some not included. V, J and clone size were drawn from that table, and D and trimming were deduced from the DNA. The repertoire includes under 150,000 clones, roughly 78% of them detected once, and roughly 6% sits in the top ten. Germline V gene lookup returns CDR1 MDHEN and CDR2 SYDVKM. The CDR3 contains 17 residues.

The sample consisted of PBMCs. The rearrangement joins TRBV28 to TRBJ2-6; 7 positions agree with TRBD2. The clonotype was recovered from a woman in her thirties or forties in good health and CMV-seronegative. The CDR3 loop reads CASSSGLRWGGANGLTF. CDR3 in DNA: TGTGCCAGCAGTTCTGGACTGCGCTGGGGAGGGGCCAACGGCCTGACTTTC.